Each of the 31 T cell receptor beta chains below was sequenced from the same sample in a study of T cells in localized non-small cell lung cancer. Data came from immunoSEQ multiplex PCR; TCRdb stores just in-frame clones and leaves some out. The table has 35,000 or so clones, 87% seen once. The specimen comprised peripheral blood, sampled before any cancer treatment. All receptors derive from a woman aged 35 to 69 with stage I lung adenocarcinoma.

The chain recombines TRBV19 with TRBJ1-4; 7 nucleotides align to TRBD1. The CDR3 loop spans 15 amino acids. Germline CDR1 is LNHDA and CDR2 is SQIVND (reference sequence). Losses at the gene ends were 7 bases for V and 7 bases for J; bases not matched to a gene: 12. The CDR3 sequence: CASKPWTGDGEKLFF. CDR3 in DNA: TGTGCCAGTAAACCCTGGACAGGAGATGGTGAAAAACTGTTTTTT.

The chain recombines TRBV19 with TRBJ2-7, with a possible D match to TRBD1 (5 bases). Germline CDR1 is LNHDA and CDR2 is SQIVND (reference sequence). This CDR3 comprises 15 residues. Trimming took 7 bases from V and 2 from J, leaving 18 bases between them. CDR3 DNA sequence: TGTGCCAGTAAGGAGAGAACAGGTACGACCTACGAGCAGTACTTC. Amino acid sequence: CASKERTGTTYEQYF.

The chain couples TRBV6-5 to TRBJ1-1; D call uncertain. Trimming pared 0 bases from V and 6 bases from J, leaving 17 bases between. This CDR3 has 16 amino acids. Germline lookup yields CDR1 MNHEY and CDR2 SVGAGI. The CDR3 is CASSYSLWEGRPEAFF. The CDR3 nucleotides read TGTGCCAGCAGTTACTCGTTGTGGGAAGGTCGCCCTGAAGCTTTCTTT.

J is TRBJ2-1 and V is TRBV5-4; 9 bases agree with TRBD1. The germline V gene has CDR1 SGHNT and CDR2 YYREEE (reference sequence). The CDR3 length is 16 residues. V trimming: 5 bases; J trimming: 3 bases; junction bases outside the gene matches: 9. CDR3 nucleotides: TGTGCCAGCAGTGGGGGGGGACAGGGCAACTACAATGAGCAGTTCTTC. Protein: CASSGGGQGNYNEQFF.

This clone was seen a handful of times. In DNA form, the CDR3 reads TGTGCCAGCAGTTCCCGGGACGGAACTAATTCACCCCTCCACTTT. Protein: CASSSRDGTNSPLHF. The chain combines TRBV6-5 with TRBJ1-6, with D possibly TRBD1 on 5 matching bases. Germline assignment: CDR1 MNHEY and CDR2 SVGAGI. The CDR3 runs 15 residues. Trimming took 4 bases from V and 6 from J, leaving 13 bases between them.

CDR3 in amino acids: CASSLLTGGTYEQYF. In DNA form, the CDR3 reads TGTGCCAGCAGCTTGTTAACAGGAGGGACCTACGAGCAGTACTTC. The rearrangement links TRBV5-8 to TRBJ2-7, with D possibly being TRBD2 (6 bases). Germline CDR1 SGHTS, CDR2 YDEGEE. V shed 1 base and J shed 2 bases, with 13 bases lying between them. There are 15 residues in the CDR3.

In its sample, this clone was seen a few times. V usage is TRBV27 and J usage is TRBJ1-4; no clear D gene. Germline-derived CDR1 and CDR2 are MNHEY and SMNVEV (reference sequence). The length of the CDR3 is 13 residues. V shed 1 base and J shed 5 bases, with 5 bases lying between them. The CDR3 region has the DNA TGTGCCAGCAGTTTATACGGGAATGAAAAACTGTTTTTT. This gives the protein CASSLYGNEKLFF.

The V gene is TRBV30, the J gene TRBJ1-4; D not resolved. This CDR3 has 14 residues. V lost 4 bases and J lost 10, with 19 bases in between. The germline V gene encodes CDR1 GTSNPN and CDR2 SVGIG (reference sequence). The DNA for the CDR3 is TGTGCCTGGAAAGAACGGGCCGGAATGGGAAAACTGTTTTTT. As protein: CAWKERAGMGKLFF.

This clone was detected once. The chain has TRBV29-1 and TRBJ1-2; TRBD1 is a possible D gene (5 bases). The CDR3 runs 12 residues. The V gene lost 4 bases and the J gene lost 4 bases, with 10 bases spanning the gap. In germline, CDR1 is SQVTM, CDR2 ANQGSEA. The CDR3 coding sequence is TGCAGCGTTGCTGACGGGACCTATGGCTACACCTTC. It translates to CSVADGTYGYTF.

This chain uses TRBV7-9 with TRBJ1-3; D might be TRBD1 (6 bases). This CDR3 spans 16 amino acids. The germline CDR1 and CDR2 sequences are SEHNR and FQNEAQ (reference sequence). Trimming stripped 3 bases from V and 3 bases from J, with 15 bases between. CDR3 residues: CASSFTGGRNGNTIYF. The CDR3 DNA sequence: TGTGCCAGCAGCTTCACCGGGGGGCGCAATGGAAACACCATATATTTT.

As for this clone: Other DNA sequences in this specimen translate into the identical CDR3. The rearrangement uses TRBV7-9 and TRBJ1-5, with a weak D call TRBD1 (5 bases). V was pared by 1 base and J by 0 bases, with 7 bases between. The CDR3 has 15 residues. Germline V lookup: CDR1 SEHNR, CDR2 FQNEAQ (reference sequence). The CDR3 nucleotides are TGTGCCAGCAGCTTAGGGGGGTATAGCAATCAGCCCCAGCATTTT. Translation: CASSLGGYSNQPQHF.

The chain joins TRBV7-2 to TRBJ2-3; 7 positions agree with TRBD1. V dropped 4 bases and J dropped 4; count of bases not matched to a gene: 5. Germline V gives CDR1 SGHTA, CDR2 FQGNSA. This CDR3 region has 14 residues. CDR3 bases: TGTGCCAGCAGCTCCAGACAGGGATCAGATACGCAGTATTTT. Its translation: CASSSRQGSDTQYF.

V is TRBV19 and J is TRBJ2-7, with D possibly matching TRBD1 (5 bases). V gave up 1 base and J gave up 2 bases, with 9 bases separating them. CDR3 size: 14 residues. Germline-derived CDR1 and CDR2 are LNHDA and SQIVND (reference sequence). The CDR3 is CASSIVGAPYEQYF. The CDR3 DNA is TGTGCCAGTAGTATAGTAGGGGCGCCCTACGAGCAGTACTTC.

This chain joins TRBV6-5 and TRBJ2-3; D may be TRBD1 or TRBD2 (5 bases each). The V gene's germline CDR1 is MNHEY and CDR2 SVGAGI. Trimming pared 5 bases from V and 4 bases from J, leaving 16 bases between. The CDR3 consists of 15 residues. CDR3 in DNA: TGTGCCAGCAGTCACCCCGCCCGGGGCGCAGATACGCAGTATTTT. Translating it yields CASSHPARGADTQYF.

The rearrangement joins TRBV27 to TRBJ2-7; D may be TRBD2 (5 bases). CDR1 MNHEY and CDR2 SMNVEV come from the germline V gene (reference sequence). This CDR3 spans 14 amino acids. V was trimmed by 4 bases and J by 1 base, leaving 11 bases between them. In DNA form, the CDR3 reads TGTGCCAGCAGTTCGGGGATGAGTTCCTACGAGCAGTACTTC. Its protein product is CASSSGMSSYEQYF.

The chain uses TRBV15 and TRBJ1-1; D gene ambiguous. This CDR3 region has 13 residues. Per the germline V gene, CDR1 is LNHNV and CDR2 is YYDKDF (reference sequence). V was clipped by 5 bases and J by 10 bases, with 17 bases between them. The chain's CDR3 is CATSGREPRGAFF. CDR3 sequence (DNA): TGTGCCACCAGCGGGAGGGAGCCGCGGGGAGCTTTCTTT. The complete variable domain, with remaining parts taken from reference TRBV15 and TRBJ1-1, reads DAMVIQNPRYQVTQFGKPVTLSCSQTLNHNVMYWYQQKSSQAPKLLFHYYDKDFNNEADTPDNFQSRRPNTSFCFLDIRSPGLGDTAMYLCATSGREPRGAFFGQGTRLTVV.

The gene calls are TRBV4-3 and TRBJ2-3, with D perhaps assigned TRBD1 or TRBD2 (5 bases each). The germline V gene has CDR1 LGHNA and CDR2 YSLEER. Trimming took off 4 bases at V and 8 bases at J, with 13 bases between the two ends. There are 13 residues in the CDR3. The CDR3 spells CASSLLGTGTQYF. CDR3 coding DNA: TGCGCCAGCAGCCTTTTAGGGACGGGTACGCAGTATTTT.

The CDR3 DNA reads TGTGCCAGCAGTTTGGGGACTGAAGCTTTCTTT. Its translation: CASSLGTEAFF. The gene calls are TRBV28 and TRBJ1-1, with no clear D. This CDR3 spans 11 amino acids. Germline-derived CDR1 and CDR2 are MDHEN and SYDVKM. Between the trimmed V and J ends, which lost 3 bases and 5 bases, there was a span of 4 bases.

The V and J genes are TRBV5-6 and TRBJ2-7; 7 positions match TRBD1. Germline lookup yields CDR1 SGHDT and CDR2 YYEEEE. CDR3 length: 15 amino acids. The V segment lost 5 bases and the J segment 3 bases; nucleotides outside the gene matches: 11. For the CDR3, the DNA is TGTGCCAGCAGTCCCGGGACAGCCACAAACTACGAGCAGTACTTC. Its translation is CASSPGTATNYEQYF.

The chain uses TRBV7-2 and TRBJ1-6; D not certain. Deletions cut 4 bases from V and 4 bases from J, with 14 bases between. The length of the CDR3 is 16 residues. Germline-derived CDR1 and CDR2 are SGHTA and FQGNSA. CDR3 sequence: CASSSGGAIYNSPLHF. The CDR3 DNA follows: TGTGCCAGCAGCTCCGGAGGAGCAATTTATAATTCACCCCTCCACTTT.

This clone was found a few times. CDR3 DNA sequence: TGTGCCAGCAGCCTTGAGACAGGGGAGGGCACTGAAGCTTTCTTT. It specifies CASSLETGEGTEAFF. The chain combines TRBV4-2 with TRBJ1-1, with 8 bases fitting TRBD1. Germline V gives CDR1 LGHNA, CDR2 YNFKEQ. Losses at the gene ends were 4 bases for V and 4 bases for J; bases not matched to a gene: 8. The CDR3 is 15 amino acids.

The sample holds one count of this clone. The chain carries TRBV2 and TRBJ2-1; TRBD1 matches at 9 bases. This CDR3 contains 15 residues. The germline V gene encodes CDR1 SNHLY and CDR2 FYNNEI. V was pared by 5 bases and J by 10 bases, with 12 bases of the junction left unmatched. DNA for the CDR3: TGTGCCAGCAGTAGGGGACAGGGCTTGGTGGAAGAGCAGTTCTTC. This sequence encodes CASSRGQGLVEEQFF.

This sequence joins TRBV5-6 and TRBJ2-2, with D perhaps TRBD2 (5 bases). The length of the CDR3 is 17 residues. Trimming pared 4 bases from V and 4 bases from J, leaving 20 bases between. Per germline, CDR1 SGHDT and CDR2 YYEEEE. The CDR3 here is CASSDGGRHRGTGELFF. The CDR3 DNA sequence: TGTGCCAGCAGCGATGGCGGGCGCCATCGGGGCACCGGGGAGCTGTTTTTT.

This chain joins TRBV4-3 and TRBJ1-3; 7 bases are a match to TRBD1. J gave up 2 bases and V 3 bases, and 4 bases lay outside the gene matches. From germline, CDR1 is LGHNA and CDR2 YSLEER. The CDR3 contains 15 residues. This CDR3 reads CASSQRQGPGNTIYF. Written as DNA, the CDR3 is TGCGCCAGCAGCCAGAGACAGGGCCCTGGAAACACCATATATTTT.

The chain links TRBV28 to TRBJ2-1; TRBD2 aligns across 9 bases. The CDR3 sequence is 14 residues long. V lost 5 bases and J lost 6; bases outside the gene matches: 5. Looked up from germline, CDR1 is MDHEN and CDR2 is SYDVKM. The CDR3 coding sequence is TGTGCCAGCAGTGAGGGGACTAGCTTCAATGAGCAGTTCTTC. It encodes CASSEGTSFNEQFF.

The chain links TRBV18 to TRBJ2-5, with D perhaps matching TRBD2 (6 bases). Germline V CDR1 and CDR2: KGHSH, LQKENI. CDR3 length: 15 residues. Trimming took 3 bases from V and 7 from J, leaving 18 bases between them. DNA for the CDR3: TGTGCCAGCTCACCCTCCCGGTCGGGGGTCGGGACCCAGTACTTC. Its protein product is CASSPSRSGVGTQYF.

The chain employs TRBV9 and TRBJ2-1; 8 nucleotides align to TRBD2. The CDR3 has 16 residues. The germline CDR1 and CDR2 sequences are SGDLS and YYNGEE. V dropped 1 base and J dropped 7; count of bases not matched to a gene: 10. CDR3 in DNA: TGTGCCAGCAGCGTAACGACTCCCGGGGGGGGTAATGAGCAGTTCTTC. Its protein product is CASSVTTPGGGNEQFF.

Here the CDR3 DNA reads TGTGCCAGCAGTCTCCACAGGGGGCGTAGCACTGAAGCTTTCTTT. Protein sequence: CASSLHRGRSTEAFF. The V gene is TRBV6-1, the J gene TRBJ1-1; 9 bases are shared with TRBD1. CDR1 and CDR2 from the germline V gene are MNHNS and SASEGT. This CDR3 spans 15 amino acids. With V trimmed by 5 bases and J by 4 bases, 8 bases remained unmatched.

The rearrangement links TRBV5-1 to TRBJ1-1; 9 bases are a match to TRBD1. Trimming took 3 bases from V and 3 from J; bases not matched to a gene: 6. The CDR3 runs to 15 residues. In germline, CDR1 is SGHRS, CDR2 YFSETQ. CDR3 DNA: TGCGCCAGCAGCTCGGGGACAGGGTGGGACACTGAAGCTTTCTTT. This gives the protein CASSSGTGWDTEAFF.

The genes are TRBV7-8 and TRBJ2-4, with D uncertain. The CDR3 is 13 residues long. The germline V gene encodes CDR1 SGHVS and CDR2 FQNEAQ. Trimming stripped 5 bases from V and 5 bases from J, with 10 bases between. This CDR3 is CASSLRAQNIQYF. The CDR3 DNA follows: TGTGCCAGCAGCCTCCGGGCCCAAAACATTCAGTACTTC.

The chain is built from TRBV5-1 and TRBJ1-2; D remains unclear. The V gene lost 0 bases and the J gene lost 5 bases, with 11 bases spanning the gap. This CDR3 is 14 amino acids long. The germline gives CDR1 SGHRS, CDR2 YFSETQ. This CDR3 is CASSLDGKIYGYTF. CDR3 nucleotides: TGCGCCAGCAGCTTGGACGGGAAAATTTATGGCTACACCTTC.